These T cell receptor beta chains were read from a single sample in a study of T cells in Graves' hyperthyroidism and ophthalmopathy. One entry per CDR3 protein, called by TCRdb with MiXCR from the multiplex PCR reads. The sample lists hundreds of thousands of distinct CDR3 sequences, roughly a sixth occurring once. Sample: blood. These receptors were collected from a woman aged 18-29 years with Graves' hyperthyroidism. Both conserved end residues are part of each CDR3. Each record gives: D gene, clone size, J gene, V gene, CDR3 protein, CDR3 DNA. D genes are given only for firm matches. The size entry is marked missing in some rows and otherwise reads once, few, many or a size class.

d_gene: .
abundance: .
j_gene: TRBJ1-2
v_gene: TRBV15
CDR3aa: CATSREQAGTGPGYTF
CDR3nt: TGTGCCACCAGCAGAGAACAGGCGGGGACGGGACCGGGCTACACCTTC

d_gene: TRBD2
abundance: many
j_gene: TRBJ2-3
v_gene: TRBV10-2
CDR3aa: CASCRGGLAGGPPSTDTQYF
CDR3nt: TGCGCCAGCTGTCGGGGGGGACTAGCGGGGGGGCCCCCAAGCACAGATACGCAGTATTTT

d_gene: .
abundance: many
j_gene: TRBJ1-2
v_gene: TRBV4-1
CDR3aa: CASSRTTGGDGYTF
CDR3nt: TGCGCCAGCAGCCGCACGACCGGGGGTGATGGCTACACCTTC

d_gene: TRBD2
abundance: many
j_gene: TRBJ2-7
v_gene: TRBV20-1
CDR3aa: CTMGGDAYEQYF
CDR3nt: TGCACAATGGGGGGGGATGCCTACGAGCAGTACTTC

d_gene: TRBD2
abundance: many
j_gene: TRBJ2-7
v_gene: TRBV5-1
CDR3aa: CASTLLQLGLAGANEQYF
CDR3nt: TGCGCCAGCACCCTACTACAACTTGGACTAGCGGGAGCCAACGAGCAGTACTTC

d_gene: TRBD1
abundance: many
j_gene: TRBJ1-1
v_gene: TRBV6-1
CDR3aa: CASSVGRGPTEAFF
CDR3nt: TGTGCCAGCAGTGTGGGCAGGGGGCCCACTGAAGCTTTCTTT

d_gene: .
abundance: many
j_gene: TRBJ2-2
v_gene: TRBV7-2
CDR3aa: CASSYRHTGELFF
CDR3nt: TGTGCCAGCAGCTACCGGCACACCGGGGAGCTGTTTTTT

d_gene: .
abundance: many
j_gene: TRBJ1-6
v_gene: TRBV7-8
CDR3aa: CASSWGNDNSPLHF
CDR3nt: TGTGCCAGCAGCTGGGGGAATGATAATTCACCCCTCCACTTT

d_gene: TRBD2
abundance: many
j_gene: TRBJ2-1
v_gene: TRBV6-2/TRBV6-3
CDR3aa: CAGATSGGDNEQFF
CDR3nt: TGTGCCGGGGCAACTAGCGGGGGGGACAATGAGCAGTTCTTC

d_gene: .
abundance: many
j_gene: TRBJ2-5
v_gene: TRBV4-3
CDR3aa: CASSQETGRETQYF
CDR3nt: TGCGCCAGCAGCCAGGAAACAGGGCGAGAGACCCAGTACTTC

d_gene: TRBD2
abundance: .
j_gene: TRBJ2-3
v_gene: TRBV20-1
CDR3aa: CSARLAGGGWDTQYF
CDR3nt: TGCAGTGCTAGACTAGCGGGAGGGGGGTGGGATACGCAGTATTTT

d_gene: .
abundance: many
j_gene: TRBJ2-7
v_gene: TRBV20-1
CDR3aa: CSARLFRGKGSYEQYF
CDR3nt: TGCAGTGCTAGGTTGTTCAGAGGGAAGGGCTCCTACGAGCAGTACTTC

d_gene: .
abundance: few
j_gene: TRBJ1-3
v_gene: TRBV6-1
CDR3aa: CATRLISGNTIYF
CDR3nt: TGTGCCACCCGACTGATCTCTGGAAACACCATATATTTT

d_gene: TRBD2
abundance: .
j_gene: TRBJ2-5
v_gene: TRBV9
CDR3aa: CASSARGSYKETQYF
CDR3nt: TGTGCCAGCAGCGCGCGGGGGAGCTATAAAGAGACCCAGTACTTC

d_gene: .
abundance: many
j_gene: TRBJ1-1
v_gene: TRBV6-1
CDR3aa: CASGKSKGGRNTEAFF
CDR3nt: TGTGCCAGCGGCAAGTCCAAGGGGGGGCGGAACACTGAAGCTTTCTTT

d_gene: .
abundance: many
j_gene: TRBJ2-3
v_gene: TRBV7-2
CDR3aa: CAIQLNVDTQYF
CDR3nt: TGTGCCATCCAATTGAATGTAGATACGCAGTATTTT

d_gene: .
abundance: .
j_gene: TRBJ2-7
v_gene: TRBV19
CDR3aa: CASTASMGLAYEQYF
CDR3nt: TGTGCCAGTACCGCTTCGATGGGACTGGCCTACGAGCAGTACTTC

d_gene: .
abundance: many
j_gene: TRBJ1-1
v_gene: TRBV11-2
CDR3aa: CASSPLVGWSVNTEAFF
CDR3nt: TGTGCCAGCAGCCCTTTAGTGGGGTGGTCAGTGAACACTGAAGCTTTCTTT

d_gene: .
abundance: many
j_gene: TRBJ2-5
v_gene: TRBV30
CDR3aa: CAWNREVGGETQYF
CDR3nt: TGTGCCTGGAACCGAGAAGTGGGAGGAGAGACCCAGTACTTC

d_gene: .
abundance: once
j_gene: TRBJ2-3
v_gene: TRBV27
CDR3aa: CASRDGTLINLATQYF
CDR3nt: TGTGCCAGCAGAGATGGGACTCTCATCAACCTAGCTACGCAGTATTTT

d_gene: TRBD1
abundance: many
j_gene: TRBJ2-3
v_gene: TRBV5-6
CDR3aa: CASSRGQYTDTQYF
CDR3nt: TGTGCCAGCAGCCGGGGACAGTACACAGATACGCAGTATTTT

d_gene: .
abundance: few
j_gene: TRBJ2-7
v_gene: TRBV29-1
CDR3aa: CSVLADYEQYF
CDR3nt: TGCAGCGTTCTGGCGGACTACGAGCAGTACTTC

d_gene: .
abundance: .
j_gene: TRBJ1-5
v_gene: TRBV27
CDR3aa: CATQWGRTNQPQHF
CDR3nt: TGTGCCACCCAGTGGGGACGGACAAATCAGCCCCAGCATTTT

d_gene: .
abundance: few
j_gene: TRBJ1-1
v_gene: TRBV5-1
CDR3aa: CASSLTGGDMNTEAFF
CDR3nt: TGCGCCAGCAGCTTGACAGGCGGGGACATGAACACTGAAGCTTTCTTT

d_gene: TRBD2
abundance: few
j_gene: TRBJ2-7
v_gene: TRBV19
CDR3aa: CASSTIAGGVYEQYF
CDR3nt: TGTGCCAGTAGTACCATAGCGGGGGGGGTCTACGAGCAGTACTTC